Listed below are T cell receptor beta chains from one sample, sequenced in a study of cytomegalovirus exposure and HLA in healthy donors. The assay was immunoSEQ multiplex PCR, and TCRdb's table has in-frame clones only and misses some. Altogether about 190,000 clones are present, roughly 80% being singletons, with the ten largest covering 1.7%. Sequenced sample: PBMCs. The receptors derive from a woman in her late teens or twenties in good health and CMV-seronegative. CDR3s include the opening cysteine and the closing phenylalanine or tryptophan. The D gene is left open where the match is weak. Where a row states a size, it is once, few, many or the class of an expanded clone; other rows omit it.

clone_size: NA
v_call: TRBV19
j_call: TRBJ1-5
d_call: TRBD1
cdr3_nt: TGTGCCAGTAGTCCATGGGGCAGGGGGAACGGTCAGCCCCAGCATTTT
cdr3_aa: CASSPWGRGNGQPQHF

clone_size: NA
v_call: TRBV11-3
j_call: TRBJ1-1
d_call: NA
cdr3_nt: TGTGCCAGCAGCTGGGGGGGTGGGGGGCAGGGGAGTTTCATGAACACTGAAGCTTTCTTT
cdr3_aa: CASSWGGGGQGSFMNTEAFF

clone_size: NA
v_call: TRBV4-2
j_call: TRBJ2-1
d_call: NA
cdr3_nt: TGTGCCAGCAGCCAAGGTACTAGCAGCTCCTACAATGAGCAGTTCTTC
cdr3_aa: CASSQGTSSSYNEQFF

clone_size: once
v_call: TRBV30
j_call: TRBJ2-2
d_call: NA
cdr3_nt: TGTGCCTGGAGTAGTATGTCTCACTCGAACACCGGGGAGCTGTTTTTT
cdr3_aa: CAWSSMSHSNTGELFF

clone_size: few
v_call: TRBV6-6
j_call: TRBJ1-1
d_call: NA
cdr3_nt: TGTGCCAGCAGTTATATGGGGGCGGGCACTGAAGCTTTCTTT
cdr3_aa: CASSYMGAGTEAFF

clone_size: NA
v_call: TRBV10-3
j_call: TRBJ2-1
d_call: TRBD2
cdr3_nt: TGTGCCGTGGCTTTTAGGGAAGGGAGGGGAGGTAATGAGCAGTTCTTC
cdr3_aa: CAVAFREGRGGNEQFF

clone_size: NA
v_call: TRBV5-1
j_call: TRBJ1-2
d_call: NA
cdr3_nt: TGCGCCAGCAGCTTGGAGCCTGCGGCGGGCTACACCTTC
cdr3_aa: CASSLEPAAGYTF

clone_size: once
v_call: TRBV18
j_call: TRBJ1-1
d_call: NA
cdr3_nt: TGTGCCAGCGAGCCAGGTACAGACACTGAAGCTTTCTTT
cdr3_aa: CASEPGTDTEAFF

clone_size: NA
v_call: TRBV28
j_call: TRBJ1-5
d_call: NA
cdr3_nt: TGTGCCAGCAACCCGGGACAAAAGGGTCAGCCCCAGCATTTT
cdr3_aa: CASNPGQKGQPQHF

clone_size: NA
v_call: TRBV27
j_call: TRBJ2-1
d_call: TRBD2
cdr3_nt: TGTGCCAGCAGCCAAACTAGCGGGAGGTCCCTTTACAATGAGCAGTTCTTC
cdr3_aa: CASSQTSGRSLYNEQFF

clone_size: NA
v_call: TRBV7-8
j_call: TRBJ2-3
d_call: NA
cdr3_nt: TGTGCCAGCAGCTTAGAAGACAGCTTCACAGATACGCAGTATTTT
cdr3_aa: CASSLEDSFTDTQYF

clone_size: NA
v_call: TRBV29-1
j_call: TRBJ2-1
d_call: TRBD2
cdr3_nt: TGCAGCGCTGGGGGGATAGCGGGAATCTATGAGCAGTTCTTC
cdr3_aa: CSAGGIAGIYEQFF

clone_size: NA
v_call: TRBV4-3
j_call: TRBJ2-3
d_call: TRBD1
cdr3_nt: TGCGCCAGCAGCCAAGTGTCAGGGGGCGTAGATACGCAGTATTTT
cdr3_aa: CASSQVSGGVDTQYF

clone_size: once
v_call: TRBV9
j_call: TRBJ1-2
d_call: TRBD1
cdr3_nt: TGTGCCAGCAGCGAGGGACAGGCGGGCCTCTATGGCTACACCTTC
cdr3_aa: CASSEGQAGLYGYTF

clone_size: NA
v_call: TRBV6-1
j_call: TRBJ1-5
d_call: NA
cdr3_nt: TGTGCCAGCAGTGAATCGGGGACTTTGATTCAGCCCCAGCATTTT
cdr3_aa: CASSESGTLIQPQHF

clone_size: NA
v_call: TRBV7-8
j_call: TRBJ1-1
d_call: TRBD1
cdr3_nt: TGTGCCAGCAGCCCAGGGGGCACTGAAGCTTTCTTT
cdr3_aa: CASSPGGTEAFF

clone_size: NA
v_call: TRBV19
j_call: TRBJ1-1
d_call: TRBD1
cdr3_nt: TGTGCCAGTAGGAATATGGACAGGGCTCCTGAAGCTTTCTTT
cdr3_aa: CASRNMDRAPEAFF

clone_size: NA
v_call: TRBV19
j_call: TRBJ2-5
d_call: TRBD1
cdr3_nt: TGTGCCAGTATGGGGACAGGGGGCCGTCAAGAGACCCAGTACTTC
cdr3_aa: CASMGTGGRQETQYF

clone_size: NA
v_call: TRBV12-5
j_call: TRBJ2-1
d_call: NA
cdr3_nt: TGTGCTAGTGGTTGGGGAACTAGCCCCCGCCCCAATGAGCAGTTCTTC
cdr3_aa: CASGWGTSPRPNEQFF

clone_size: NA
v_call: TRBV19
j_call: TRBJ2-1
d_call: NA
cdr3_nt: TGTGCCAGTATTGGCATAAGCGATGAGCAGTTCTTC
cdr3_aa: CASIGISDEQFF

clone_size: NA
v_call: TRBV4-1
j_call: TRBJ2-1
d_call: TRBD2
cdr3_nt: TGCGCCAGCACCGTTACGCAGGGCCCTAGGAGTCTAGCGGGAGGGTACAATGAGCAGTTCTTC
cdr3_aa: CASTVTQGPRSLAGGYNEQFF

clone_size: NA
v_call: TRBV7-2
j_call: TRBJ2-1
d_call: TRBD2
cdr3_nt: TGTGCCAGCAGCTTAGAACGAGCTAGCGGTCCCCGTGAGCAGTTCTTC
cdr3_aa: CASSLERASGPREQFF

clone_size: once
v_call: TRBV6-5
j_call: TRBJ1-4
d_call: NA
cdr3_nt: TGTGCCAGCTGCACAACGGGAGGGGCAGGCGAAAAACTGTTTTTT
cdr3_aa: CASCTTGGAGEKLFF

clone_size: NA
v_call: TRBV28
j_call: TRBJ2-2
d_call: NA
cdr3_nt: TGTGCCAGCAGTTTACTTGGCAGGCTGGCGAACACCGGGGAGCTGTTTTTT
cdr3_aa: CASSLLGRLANTGELFF

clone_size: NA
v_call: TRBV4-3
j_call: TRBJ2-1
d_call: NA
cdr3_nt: TGCGCCAGCAGCCAAGCTCAGTCCGATGAGCAGTTCTTC
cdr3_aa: CASSQAQSDEQFF

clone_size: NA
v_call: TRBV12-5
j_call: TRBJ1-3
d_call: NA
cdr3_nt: TGTGCTAGTGGTTTGGTACTCCATTCTGGAAACACCATATATTTT
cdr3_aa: CASGLVLHSGNTIYF

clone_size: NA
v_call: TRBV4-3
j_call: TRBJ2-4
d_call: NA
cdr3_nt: TGCGCCAGCAGCCAAAGAGCGGATGCGGTGATAGCCAAAAACATTCAGTACTTC
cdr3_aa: CASSQRADAVIAKNIQYF

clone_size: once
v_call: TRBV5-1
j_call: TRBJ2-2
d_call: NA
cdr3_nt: TGCGCCAGCGGTCAGGGAAACACCGGGGAGCTGTTTTTT
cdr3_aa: CASGQGNTGELFF

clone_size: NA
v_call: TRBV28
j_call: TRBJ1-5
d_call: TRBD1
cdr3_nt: TGTGCCAGCAGTGGCCCTGGGGCAGGGGGACAGAGCGGCAATCAGCCCCAGCATTTT
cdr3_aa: CASSGPGAGGQSGNQPQHF

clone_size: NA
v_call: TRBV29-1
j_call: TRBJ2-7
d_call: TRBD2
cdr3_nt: TGCAGCGTTGAAGGGCTAGCGGGGAGCTCCTACGAGCAGTACTTC
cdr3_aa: CSVEGLAGSSYEQYF

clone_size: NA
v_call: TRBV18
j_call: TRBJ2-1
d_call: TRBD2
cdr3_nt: TGTGCCAGCTCACCAGGGACTAGCGGGAGAGGGTATGAGCAGTTCTTC
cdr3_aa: CASSPGTSGRGYEQFF

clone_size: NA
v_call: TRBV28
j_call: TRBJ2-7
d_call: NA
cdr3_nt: TGTGCCAGCAGTTTAGAGGGCTCTGCCTACGAGCAGTACTTC
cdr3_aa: CASSLEGSAYEQYF

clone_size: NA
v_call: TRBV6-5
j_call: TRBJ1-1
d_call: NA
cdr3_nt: TGTGCCAGCACCTCAGGGAAAAGATACACTGAAGCTTTCTTT
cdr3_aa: CASTSGKRYTEAFF

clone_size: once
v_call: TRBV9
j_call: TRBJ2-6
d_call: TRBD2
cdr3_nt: TGTGCCAGCAGCGGTAGCGGGAGGGCCCTTGGGGCCAACGTCCTGACTTTC
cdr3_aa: CASSGSGRALGANVLTF

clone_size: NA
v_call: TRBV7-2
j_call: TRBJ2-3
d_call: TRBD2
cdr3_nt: TGTGCCAGCAGCTTAGTGCTAGCGGGAGAAATAGATACGCAGTATTTT
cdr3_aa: CASSLVLAGEIDTQYF

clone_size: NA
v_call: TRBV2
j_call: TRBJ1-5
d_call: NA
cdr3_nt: TGTGCCAGCAGTGAGGAACAGGCCTATCAGCCCCAGCATTTT
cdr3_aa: CASSEEQAYQPQHF

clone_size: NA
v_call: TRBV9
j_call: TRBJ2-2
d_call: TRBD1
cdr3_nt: TGTGCCAGCAGCGACAGACAGGGGTCCCCCGGGGAGCTGTTTTTT
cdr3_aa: CASSDRQGSPGELFF

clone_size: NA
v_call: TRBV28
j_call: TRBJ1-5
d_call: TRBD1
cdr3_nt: TGTGCCAGCAACCTCAGGGGGCTCGGCAATCAGCCCCAGCATTTT
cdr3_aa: CASNLRGLGNQPQHF

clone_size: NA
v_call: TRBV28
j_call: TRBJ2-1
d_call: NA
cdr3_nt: TGTGCCAACGCGGCGGAGGGGTCCTACTACAATGAGCAGTTCTTC
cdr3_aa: CANAAEGSYYNEQFF

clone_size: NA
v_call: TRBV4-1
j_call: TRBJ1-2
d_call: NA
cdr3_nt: TGCGCCAGCAGAGGGGCGATGGCATTTGGCTACACCTTC
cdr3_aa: CASRGAMAFGYTF

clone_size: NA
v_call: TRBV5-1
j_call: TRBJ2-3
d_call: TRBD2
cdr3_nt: TGCGCCAGCAGCTCCGGACTAGCGGGGCCGACAGATACGCAGTATTTT
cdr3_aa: CASSSGLAGPTDTQYF

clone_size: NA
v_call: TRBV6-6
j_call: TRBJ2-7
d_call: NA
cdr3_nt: TGTGCCAGCACCTCCCCCGAGACTAGATCCCACGAGCAGTACTTC
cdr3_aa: CASTSPETRSHEQYF

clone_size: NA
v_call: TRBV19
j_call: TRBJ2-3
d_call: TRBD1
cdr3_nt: TGTGCCAGTAGTACGGACAGGGTCACAGATACGCAGTATTTT
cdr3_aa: CASSTDRVTDTQYF

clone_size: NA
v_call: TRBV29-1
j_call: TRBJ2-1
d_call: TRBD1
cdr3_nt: TGCAGCGTTGATAGCAAGGACAGGGGGCCAAGTGAGCAGTTCTTC
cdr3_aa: CSVDSKDRGPSEQFF

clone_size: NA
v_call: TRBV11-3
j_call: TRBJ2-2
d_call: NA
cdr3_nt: TGTGCCAGCAGCTTAGCGGCCGGGGAGCTGTTTTTT
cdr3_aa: CASSLAAGELFF